These T cell receptor beta chains were read from a single sample in a study of shared clonotypes between healthy human individuals. The protocol was immunoSEQ multiplex PCR, while the TCRdb copy is restricted to in-frame clones and leaves out a portion. The sample lists about 700,000 clones; approximately 90% were seen once. Material for sequencing was naive CD8+ T cells sorted from blood. These TCRs come from a man aged 25-45 years in good health. Both conserved end residues are part of each CDR3. A D gene is named only where the DNA matches it firmly. Not all rows give a size; the values are once, few, many and, for expanded clones, a class.

.	TRBJ2-5	.	TRBV11-2	TGTGCCAGCAGCTATTCTAGGGAGACCCAGTACTTC	CASSYSRETQYF
.	TRBJ2-7	TRBD2	TRBV4-1	TGCGCCAGCAGCCAAGGGGGGGGATCTTACGAGCAGTACTTC	CASSQGGGSYEQYF
.	TRBJ2-2	.	TRBV7-9	TGTGCCAGCAGCGTTCCGATGCAGGGGCACCCCGGGGAGCTGTTTTTT	CASSVPMQGHPGELFF
.	TRBJ2-2	TRBD1	TRBV7-8	TGTGCCAGCAGCCTTAAGACAGGGGGCGCGAACACCGGGGAGCTGTTTTTT	CASSLKTGGANTGELFF
once	TRBJ1-1	.	TRBV14	TGTGCCAGCAGCCCCCTAGGGGTTGGGGCTGAAGCTTTCTTT	CASSPLGVGAEAFF
few	TRBJ2-7	.	TRBV14	TGTGCCAGCAGCCAAGCACTTAGCCATTACGAGCAGTACTTC	CASSQALSHYEQYF
.	TRBJ1-2	.	TRBV30	TGTGCCTGGAGTAAAGACGTCAACTATGGCTACACCTTC	CAWSKDVNYGYTF
.	TRBJ2-5	.	TRBV27	TGTGCCAGCGCCGGTATTCGGGGGCTCGGGGAGACCCAGTACTTC	CASAGIRGLGETQYF
.	TRBJ2-6	.	TRBV5-8	TGTGCCAGCAGCTTGTCTGGGGCCAACGTCCTGACTTTC	CASSLSGANVLTF
.	TRBJ2-7	TRBD1	TRBV2	TGTGCCAGCAGTGAAATAAGGACAGGGCACTACGAGCAGTACTTC	CASSEIRTGHYEQYF
.	TRBJ1-2	.	TRBV2	TGTGCCAGCAGTGAAGCGCGTAGGGAAGATCGTTATGGCTACACCTTC	CASSEARREDRYGYTF
.	TRBJ2-3	.	TRBV27	TGTGCCACTACGCGAGGGCCCTATAGCACAGATACGCAGTATTTT	CATTRGPYSTDTQYF
.	TRBJ1-2	TRBD1	TRBV15	TGTGCCACCAGCTCAGCCGGGACAGGGATTAAGGGGGACTATGGCTACACCTTC	CATSSAGTGIKGDYGYTF
.	TRBJ2-5	TRBD1	TRBV27	TGTGCCAGCAGTCGGGGGACAGGGCTGATCCAAGAGACCCAGTACTTC	CASSRGTGLIQETQYF
.	TRBJ2-7	.	TRBV28	TGTGCCAGCAGGGGTCTGGCCTACGAGCAGTACTTC	CASRGLAYEQYF
few	TRBJ2-7	.	TRBV29-1	TGCAGCGTGGGAGGGGGTAAAACCTACGAGCAGTACTTC	CSVGGGKTYEQYF
.	TRBJ2-1	.	TRBV11-2	TGTGCCAGCAGCCCTTCCCTCGGGGACGCGAAGTTCTTC	CASSPSLGDAKFF
.	TRBJ2-7	.	TRBV6-1	TGTGCCAGCCCAGGATACTACGAGCAGTACTTC	CASPGYYEQYF
.	TRBJ2-7	.	TRBV5-1	TGCGCCAGCGGTCCCGACAACTCCTACGAGCAGTACTTC	CASGPDNSYEQYF
.	TRBJ2-7	.	TRBV5-1	TGCGCCAGCAGGGCCACCGGCTACGAGCAGTACTTC	CASRATGYEQYF
.	TRBJ2-1	.	TRBV7-2	TGTGCCAGCACCGGGCCTAGGGCCTACAATGAGCAGTTCTTC	CASTGPRAYNEQFF
few	TRBJ2-5	TRBD1	TRBV6-1	TGTGCCAGCACACCGGGACAGCCACAAGAGACCCAGTACTTC	CASTPGQPQETQYF
.	TRBJ2-1	.	TRBV5-1	TGCGCCAGCAGCTTGGAGGCGCGGGACTCCTACAATGAGCAGTTCTTC	CASSLEARDSYNEQFF
.	TRBJ1-1	.	TRBV5-1	TGCGCCAGCAGCTGGGGAGGAGGGAACACTGAAGCTTTCTTT	CASSWGGGNTEAFF
.	TRBJ2-7	.	TRBV2	TGTGCCAGCAGTGAAATGGGAGAAGTTCTACACGAGCAGTACTTC	CASSEMGEVLHEQYF
.	TRBJ2-7	.	TRBV5-1	TGCGCCAGCAGCCCGGAAGGGACCCCGCCCTACGAGCAGTACTTC	CASSPEGTPPYEQYF
.	TRBJ2-5	TRBD1	TRBV5-1	TGCGCCAGCAGCTTGGTGCAGGGGGCTAAGGAGACCCAGTACTTC	CASSLVQGAKETQYF
.	TRBJ2-1	.	TRBV6-5	TGTGCCAGCAGTTACTCGTTCCAAACTGAGCAGTTCTTC	CASSYSFQTEQFF
.	TRBJ2-3	TRBD2	TRBV29-1	TGCAGCGTCGACAAACGACTAGCGCCTACGGGGGAGGGAGATACGCAGTATTTT	CSVDKRLAPTGEGDTQYF
.	TRBJ1-5	.	TRBV10-3	TGTGCCATCAGTGAGGGGGGACACCGCAATCAGCCCCAGCATTTT	CAISEGGHRNQPQHF
.	TRBJ1-2	.	TRBV27	TGTGCCAGCAGTTTCCGTCCCGGGAGCTATGGCTACACCTTC	CASSFRPGSYGYTF
.	TRBJ2-4	TRBD1	TRBV5-6	TGTGCCAGCAGCTTGCAGGCTTTAGGGACAGGGGCCTGGGGCATTCAGTACTTC	CASSLQALGTGAWGIQYF
.	TRBJ2-7	.	TRBV28	TGTGCCAGCAGTCCGGGACTGAGCTACGAGCAGTACTTC	CASSPGLSYEQYF
.	TRBJ2-7	.	TRBV11-2	TGTGCCAGCACCAAGACGGCCGGGGTACACTACGAGCAGTACTTC	CASTKTAGVHYEQYF
.	TRBJ2-1	TRBD2	TRBV5-5	TGTGCCAGCAGCTTGGAACTAGCGGGAGGAAATGAGCAGTTCTTC	CASSLELAGGNEQFF
.	TRBJ2-7	.	TRBV15	TGTGCCACCAGCGGCCGGGACGGACGCTACGAGCAGTACTTC	CATSGRDGRYEQYF
.	TRBJ2-3	.	TRBV11-2	TGTGCCAGCAGCTCTTTTGCGGGGACCTTTAGGCAGTATTTT	CASSSFAGTFRQYF
once	TRBJ2-5	.	TRBV6-5	TGTGCCAGCAATATACTGGACGGATCCCCAGAGACCCAGTACTTC	CASNILDGSPETQYF
.	TRBJ1-1	.	TRBV2	TGTGCCAGGGAGGGGAGTCGGGGCAGGCTTAACACTGAAGCTTTCTTT	CAREGSRGRLNTEAFF
.	TRBJ2-6	.	TRBV27	TGTGCCAGCAGTGGGGGGGCCAACGTCCTGACTTTC	CASSGGANVLTF
.	TRBJ2-1	TRBD2	TRBV7-2	TGTGCCAGCAGCTTTCTTACCGGGACTAGCGTCTACAATGAGCAGTTCTTC	CASSFLTGTSVYNEQFF
.	TRBJ2-1	.	TRBV29-1	TGCAGCGTCGCTTTTATCCATACACTAGGGCCAAATGGCGATGAGCAGTTCTTC	CSVAFIHTLGPNGDEQFF
.	TRBJ2-3	.	TRBV5-1	TGCGCCAGCAGCTTGTGGCCGGGAGCTAGCACAGATACGCAGTATTTT	CASSLWPGASTDTQYF
.	TRBJ2-2	.	TRBV14	TGTGCCAGCAGCCAAGACGAGAAGGGACCCAACACCGGGGAGCTGTTTTTT	CASSQDEKGPNTGELFF
.	TRBJ1-5	TRBD1	TRBV6-1	TGTGCCAGCAGTGACTGGACAGGGGCTAATCAGCCCCAGCATTTT	CASSDWTGANQPQHF
.	TRBJ2-2	TRBD2	TRBV5-5	TGTGCCAGCAGCTTGGCCGAAAGCGGGAGTAGGACCGGGGAGCTGTTTTTT	CASSLAESGSRTGELFF
.	TRBJ1-5	.	TRBV7-9	TGTGCCAGCAGCTCTACTACAGGCCCGAATCAGCCCCAGCATTTT	CASSSTTGPNQPQHF
.	TRBJ1-2	.	TRBV7-6	TGTGCCAGCAGCTTAGTGTTCGGGGGGGACTATGGCTACACCTTC	CASSLVFGGDYGYTF
.	TRBJ1-5	.	TRBV19	TGTGCCAGTACCAGGTCGCAGGGGTTCAGCAATCAGCCCCAGCATTTT	CASTRSQGFSNQPQHF